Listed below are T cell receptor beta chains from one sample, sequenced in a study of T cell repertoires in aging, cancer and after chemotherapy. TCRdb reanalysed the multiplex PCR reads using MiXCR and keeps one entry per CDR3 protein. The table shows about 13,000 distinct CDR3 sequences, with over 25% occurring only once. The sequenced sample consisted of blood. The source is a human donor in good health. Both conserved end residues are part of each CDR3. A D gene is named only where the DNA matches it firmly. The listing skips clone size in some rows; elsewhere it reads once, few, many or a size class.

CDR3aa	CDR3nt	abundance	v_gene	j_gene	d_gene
CATSDLKLAGSVDTQYF	TGTGCCACCAGTGATTTAAAGCTAGCGGGGTCTGTGGATACGCAGTATTTT	few	TRBV24-1	TRBJ2-3	TRBD2
CASSATGTGVADTQYF	TGTGCCAGCAGTGCAACCGGGACAGGGGTGGCAGATACGCAGTATTTT	few	TRBV6-2/TRBV6-3	TRBJ2-3	TRBD1
CASSLVGSQETQYF	TGTGCCAGCAGCTTAGTAGGCAGCCAAGAGACCCAGTACTTC	.	TRBV7-9	TRBJ2-5	.
CSARDQGGALVGELFF	TGCAGTGCTAGAGATCAAGGAGGGGCACTTGTCGGGGAGCTGTTTTTT	few	TRBV20-1	TRBJ2-2	.
CASSYGQYQPQHF	TGTGCCAGCAGTTACGGACAATATCAGCCCCAGCATTTT	few	TRBV6-5	TRBJ1-5	.
CASSLTGVGEKLFF	TGTGCCAGCAGTCTGACAGGGGTGGGGGAAAAACTGTTTTTT	medium-sized	TRBV6-5	TRBJ1-4	TRBD1
CSASPYGALNTEAFF	TGCAGTGCTAGCCCATACGGGGCATTGAACACTGAAGCTTTCTTT	medium-sized	TRBV20-1	TRBJ1-1	.
CASSRPRLGEKLFF	TGTGCCAGCAGCCGACCCCGCTTAGGAGAAAAACTGTTTTTT	.	TRBV7-9	TRBJ1-4	.
CATQSMGGNTIYF	TGTGCCACCCAATCGATGGGTGGAAACACCATATATTTT	medium-sized	TRBV15	TRBJ1-3	.
CATSPLSTGPVTGELFF	TGTGCCACCAGCCCATTATCGACAGGGCCGGTCACCGGGGAGCTGTTTTTT	.	TRBV15	TRBJ2-2	TRBD1
CASSPPQAQNTEAFF	TGTGCCAGCTCACCACCCCAGGCCCAGAACACTGAAGCTTTCTTT	few	TRBV18	TRBJ1-1	.
CATSDLKGGTGETQYF	TGTGCCACCAGTGATTTAAAAGGGGGGACCGGGGAGACCCAGTACTTC	.	TRBV24-1	TRBJ2-5	.
CSAEPRGADSYNEQFF	TGCAGTGCGGAACCGCGGGGGGCCGACTCCTACAATGAGCAGTTCTTC	.	TRBV20-1	TRBJ2-1	TRBD2
CASSLVSSARQETQYF	TGTGCCAGCAGCTTAGTTTCTAGCGCACGCCAAGAGACCCAGTACTTC	few	TRBV11-2	TRBJ2-5	.
CASSLAGADEQYF	TGTGCCAGCAGTCTAGCGGGGGCGGACGAGCAGTACTTC	.	TRBV5-4	TRBJ2-7	TRBD2
CSARVYANTGELFF	TGCAGTGCTAGAGTCTACGCGAACACCGGGGAGCTGTTTTTT	few	TRBV20-1	TRBJ2-2	.
CASTPAWRGETQYF	TGTGCCAGCACACCCGCCTGGAGAGGAGAGACCCAGTACTTC	.	TRBV7-9	TRBJ2-5	.
CASPPGQDGANEKLFF	TGTGCCAGCCCCCCCGGACAGGACGGGGCTAATGAAAAACTGTTTTTT	few	TRBV6-1	TRBJ1-4	TRBD1
CASSFLGTNEKLFF	TGTGCCAGCAGTTTCCTTGGAACTAATGAAAAACTGTTTTTT	.	TRBV6-2/TRBV6-3	TRBJ1-4	.
CASSPRYSTDTQYF	TGTGCCAGCTCACCACGTTACAGCACAGATACGCAGTATTTT	.	TRBV18	TRBJ2-3	.
CASSLYRGTTNEKLFF	TGTGCCAGCAGTTTATACAGGGGCACAACTAATGAAAAACTGTTTTTT	few	TRBV27	TRBJ1-4	TRBD1
CSVDTGALADTQYF	TGCAGCGTTGATACCGGGGCTTTAGCGGATACGCAGTATTTT	medium-sized	TRBV29-1	TRBJ2-3	.
CASYRLPGTGFNYGYTF	TGTGCCAGCTACCGCCTCCCCGGGACAGGTTTTAACTATGGCTACACCTTC	.	TRBV5-4	TRBJ1-2	TRBD1
CAWRGTGSPYEQYF	TGTGCCTGGAGGGGTACAGGATCTCCCTACGAGCAGTACTTC	.	TRBV30	TRBJ2-7	.
CASTLSGRGNQPQHF	TGTGCCAGCACCCTGTCGGGAAGGGGCAATCAGCCCCAGCATTTT	few	TRBV6-2/TRBV6-3	TRBJ1-5	.
CASSPDRINEQFF	TGTGCCAGCTCACCGGACAGGATCAATGAGCAGTTCTTC	.	TRBV18	TRBJ2-1	TRBD1
CASGGGISYGYTF	TGTGCCAGTGGAGGGGGAATCAGTTATGGCTACACCTTC	medium-sized	TRBV6-5	TRBJ1-2	.
CASTLMDQPQHF	TGTGCCAGCACCCTTATGGATCAGCCCCAGCATTTT	.	TRBV7-2	TRBJ1-5	.
CASSLVGTGGETQYF	TGTGCCAGCAGCTTAGTCGGGACAGGGGGCGAGACCCAGTACTTC	.	TRBV7-2	TRBJ2-5	TRBD1
CASSWGGGRNEQYF	TGCGCCAGCAGCTGGGGCGGGGGGCGTAACGAGCAGTACTTC	.	TRBV5-1	TRBJ2-7	TRBD2
CASSFYGTGENEQYF	TGTGCCAGCAGTTTCTACGGGACAGGGGAAAATGAGCAGTACTTC	.	TRBV6-5	TRBJ2-7	TRBD1
CASSVQDVAGELFF	TGTGCCAGCAGTGTTCAGGACGTCGCCGGGGAGCTGTTTTTT	.	TRBV6-4	TRBJ2-2	.
CASRNTGINQPQHF	TGTGCCAGCAGAAACACGGGTATCAATCAGCCCCAGCATTTT	.	TRBV12-3/TRBV12-4	TRBJ1-5	.
CASSDRGPYNSPLHF	TGTGCCAGCAGCGACAGGGGGCCTTATAATTCACCCCTCCACTTT	medium-sized	TRBV5-4	TRBJ1-6	TRBD1
CASSSSPGGGRDTQYF	TGTGCCAGCAGTTCGAGTCCAGGGGGCGGGAGAGATACGCAGTATTTT	.	TRBV6-5	TRBJ2-3	.
CASSQTGIGGYTF	TGTGCCAGCAGCCAGACAGGGATTGGGGGCTACACCTTC	.	TRBV27	TRBJ1-2	TRBD1
CASSLEMGARVPQHF	TGTGCCAGCAGTTTGGAAATGGGCGCTCGGGTGCCCCAGCATTTT	few	TRBV12-3/TRBV12-4	TRBJ1-5	.
CSGSYRGGRGSRETQYF	TGCAGTGGGTCCTATCGGGGGGGCAGGGGGAGTAGGGAGACCCAGTACTTC	.	TRBV20-1	TRBJ2-5	.
CASSGNSYNEQFF	TGTGCCAGCTCGGGCAACTCCTACAATGAGCAGTTCTTC	.	TRBV7-9	TRBJ2-1	.
CATSDVKGSDTQYF	TGTGCCACCAGTGATGTAAAGGGTTCAGATACGCAGTATTTT	.	TRBV24-1	TRBJ2-3	.
CASSSLGGNQPQHF	TGTGCCAGCAGCTCCTTGGGGGGGAATCAGCCCCAGCATTTT	.	TRBV11-2	TRBJ1-5	.
CASSIYRGGTEAFF	TGTGCCAGTAGTATCTACAGGGGTGGGACTGAAGCTTTCTTT	few	TRBV19	TRBJ1-1	TRBD1
CASRGLLANKQFF	TGTGCCAGCAGGGGACTCCTCGCGAATAAGCAGTTCTTC	.	TRBV27	TRBJ2-1	.
CASSIRDRGPSTEAFF	TGCGCCAGCAGCATCCGGGACAGGGGGCCGAGCACTGAAGCTTTCTTT	.	TRBV5-1	TRBJ1-1	TRBD1
CASKGTGGSPLHF	TGTGCCAGTAAGGGAACAGGGGGTTCACCCCTCCACTTT	medium-sized	TRBV19	TRBJ1-6	TRBD1
CASSFGTGELFF	TGTGCCAGCAGTTTCGGCACCGGGGAGCTGTTTTTT	.	TRBV12-3/TRBV12-4	TRBJ2-2	.
CASSRDEGNSPLHF	TGTGCCAGCAGTCGGGACGAGGGTAATTCACCCCTCCACTTT	.	TRBV12-3/TRBV12-4	TRBJ1-6	.
CASSQGVLGAWNSPLHF	TGCGCCAGCAGCCAAGGGGTCCTGGGGGCCTGGAATTCACCCCTCCACTTT	.	TRBV4-3	TRBJ1-6	.
CASSPPTWGTGTEAFF	TGTGCCAGCAGCCCTCCGACCTGGGGGACAGGCACTGAAGCTTTCTTT	few	TRBV7-9	TRBJ1-1	TRBD1
CASSEGVGSTRRF	TGTGCCAGCAGCGAGGGTGTTGGGTCCACTAGACGTTTC	few	TRBV9	TRBJ2-1	.
CASLQGFGYGYTF	TGTGCCAGCCTACAGGGTTTCGGCTATGGCTACACCTTC	.	TRBV6-5	TRBJ1-2	.
CSVTTNYGYTF	TGCAGCGTGACAACTAACTATGGCTACACCTTC	large	TRBV29-1	TRBJ1-2	.
CASISGQGAGTGELFF	TGTGCCAGCATCTCAGGACAGGGGGCTGGAACCGGGGAGCTGTTTTTT	.	TRBV28	TRBJ2-2	TRBD1
CASSSVPRGRAYNEQFF	TGTGCCAGCAGTTCCGTACCACGGGGTCGAGCCTACAATGAGCAGTTCTTC	.	TRBV12-3/TRBV12-4	TRBJ2-1	.
CAISGHSGQGTSGGANTDTQYF	TGTGCCATCAGTGGACACAGCGGGCAAGGGACTAGCGGGGGGGCCAACACAGATACGCAGTATTTT	.	TRBV10-3	TRBJ2-3	TRBD2
CASSPGFDKTQYF	TGTGCCAGCAGCCCAGGATTCGATAAGACCCAGTACTTC	.	TRBV6-2/TRBV6-3	TRBJ2-5	.
CASSYFEKGTEAFF	TGTGCCAGCAGTTACTTCGAAAAGGGCACTGAAGCTTTCTTT	few	TRBV6-5	TRBJ1-1	.
CATSGPGTGVNEQFF	TGTGCCACCAGTGGGCCCGGGACAGGGGTCAATGAGCAGTTCTTC	.	TRBV24-1	TRBJ2-1	TRBD1
CASSFRDEGYEQYF	TGTGCCAGCAGTTTCAGGGATGAAGGATACGAGCAGTACTTC	medium-sized	TRBV12-3/TRBV12-4	TRBJ2-7	.
CASSVGESGTGGYEQYF	TGTGCCAGCTCCGTGGGGGAATCCGGGACGGGAGGCTACGAGCAGTACTTC	.	TRBV18	TRBJ2-7	TRBD2